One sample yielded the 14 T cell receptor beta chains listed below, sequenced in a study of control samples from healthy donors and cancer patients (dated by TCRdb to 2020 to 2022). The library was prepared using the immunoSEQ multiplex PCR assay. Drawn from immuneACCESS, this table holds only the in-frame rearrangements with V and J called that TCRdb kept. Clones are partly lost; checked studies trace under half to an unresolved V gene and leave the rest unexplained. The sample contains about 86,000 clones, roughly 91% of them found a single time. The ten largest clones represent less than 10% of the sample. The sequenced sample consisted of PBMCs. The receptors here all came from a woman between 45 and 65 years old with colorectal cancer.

The DNA for the CDR3 is TGTGCCAGCAGCTGGACAGGAGGAGATAATTCACCCCTCCACTTT. Translating it yields CASSWTGGDNSPLHF. V and J are TRBV5-5 and TRBJ1-6; 7 nucleotides line up with TRBD1. This CDR3 has 15 residues. The trim removed 3 bases at V and 5 bases at J, leaving 5 bases unmatched. The germline CDR1 and CDR2 sequences are SGHKS and YYEKEE (reference sequence).

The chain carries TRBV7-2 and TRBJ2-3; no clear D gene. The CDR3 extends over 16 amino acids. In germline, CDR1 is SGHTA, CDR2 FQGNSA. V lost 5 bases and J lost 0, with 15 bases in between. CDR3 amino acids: CASSPPGDPSTDTQYF. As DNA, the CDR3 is TGTGCCAGCAGCCCGCCTGGAGATCCTAGCACAGATACGCAGTATTTT. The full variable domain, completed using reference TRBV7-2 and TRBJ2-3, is GAGVSQSPSNKVTEKGKDVELRCDPISGHTALYWYRQSLGQGLEFLIYFQGNSAPDKSGLPSDRFSAERTGGSVSTLTIQRTQQEDSAVYLCASSPPGDPSTDTQYFGPGTRLTVL.

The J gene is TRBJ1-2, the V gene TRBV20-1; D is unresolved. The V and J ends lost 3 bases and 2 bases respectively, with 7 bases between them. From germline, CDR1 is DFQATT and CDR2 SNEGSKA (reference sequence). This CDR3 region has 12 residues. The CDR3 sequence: CSASEANYGYTF. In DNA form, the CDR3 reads TGCAGTGCTAGTGAGGCAAACTATGGCTACACCTTC.

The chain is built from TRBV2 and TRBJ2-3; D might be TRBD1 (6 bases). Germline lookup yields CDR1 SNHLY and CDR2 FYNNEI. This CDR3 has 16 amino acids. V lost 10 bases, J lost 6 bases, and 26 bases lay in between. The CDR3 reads CATSKRDTISGDTQYF. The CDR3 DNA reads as TGTGCCACCTCTAAAAGGGACACTATTTCTGGGGATACGCAGTATTTT.

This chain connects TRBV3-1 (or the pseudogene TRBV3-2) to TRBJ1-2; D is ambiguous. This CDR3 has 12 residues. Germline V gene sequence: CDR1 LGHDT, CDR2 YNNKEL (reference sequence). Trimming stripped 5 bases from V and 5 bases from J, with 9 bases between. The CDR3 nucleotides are TGTGCCAGCAGCATAGAACAGTATGGCTACACCTTC. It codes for CASSIEQYGYTF.

CDR3 protein: CASSSTSGNTGELFF. In nucleotides, the CDR3 is TGCGCCAGCAGCTCTACTAGCGGGAACACCGGGGAGCTGTTTTTT. The gene calls are TRBV5-1 and TRBJ2-2, with 8 bases identical to TRBD2. CDR1 and CDR2 from the germline V gene are SGHRS and YFSETQ. The ends lost 3 bases at V and 1 base at J; junction bases unmatched: 2. CDR3 length: 15 residues.

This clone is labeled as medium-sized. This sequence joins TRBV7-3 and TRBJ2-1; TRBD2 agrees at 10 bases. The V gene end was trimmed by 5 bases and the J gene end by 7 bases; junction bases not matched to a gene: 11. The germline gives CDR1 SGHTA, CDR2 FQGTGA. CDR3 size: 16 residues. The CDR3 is CASSDRSGGRRNEQFF. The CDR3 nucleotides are TGTGCCAGCAGCGACCGTAGCGGGGGGCGTAGAAATGAGCAGTTCTTC. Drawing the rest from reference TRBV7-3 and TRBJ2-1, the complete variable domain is GAGVSQTPSNKVTEKGKYVELRCDPISGHTALYWYRQSLGQGPEFLIYFQGTGAADDSGLPNDRFFAVRPEGSVSTLKIQRTERGDSAVYLCASSDRSGGRRNEQFFGPGTRLTVL.

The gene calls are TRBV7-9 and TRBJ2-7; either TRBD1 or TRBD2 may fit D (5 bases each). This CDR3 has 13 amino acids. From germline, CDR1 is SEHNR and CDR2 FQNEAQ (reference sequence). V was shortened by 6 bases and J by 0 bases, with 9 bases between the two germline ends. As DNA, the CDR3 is TGTGCCAGCAGTGGGACGTACTCCTACGAGCAGTACGTC. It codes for CASSGTYSYEQYV.

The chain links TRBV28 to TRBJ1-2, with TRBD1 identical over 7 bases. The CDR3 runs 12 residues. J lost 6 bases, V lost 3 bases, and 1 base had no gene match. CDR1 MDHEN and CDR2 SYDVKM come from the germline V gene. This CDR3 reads CASSLTGNGYTF. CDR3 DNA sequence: TGTGCCAGCAGTTTGACAGGGAATGGCTACACCTTC.

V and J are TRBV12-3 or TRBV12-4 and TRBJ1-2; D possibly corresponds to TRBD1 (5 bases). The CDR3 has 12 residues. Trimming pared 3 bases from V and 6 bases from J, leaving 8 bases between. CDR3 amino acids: CASSFVGDGYTF. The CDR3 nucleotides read TGTGCCAGCAGTTTCGTGGGGGATGGCTACACCTTC.

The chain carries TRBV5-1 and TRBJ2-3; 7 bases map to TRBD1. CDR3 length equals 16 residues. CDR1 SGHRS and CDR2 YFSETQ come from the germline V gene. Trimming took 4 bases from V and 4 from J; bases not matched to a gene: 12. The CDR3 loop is CASSLGRDRAPDTQYF. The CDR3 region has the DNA TGCGCCAGCAGCCTAGGACGGGACAGAGCACCAGATACGCAGTATTTT.

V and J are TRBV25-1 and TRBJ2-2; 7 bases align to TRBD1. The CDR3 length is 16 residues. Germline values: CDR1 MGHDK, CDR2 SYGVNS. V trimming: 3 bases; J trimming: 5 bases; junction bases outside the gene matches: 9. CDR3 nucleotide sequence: TGTGCCAGCAGTGAGTCGGCAGGGGGACGAACCGGGGAGCTGTTTTTT. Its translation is CASSESAGGRTGELFF.

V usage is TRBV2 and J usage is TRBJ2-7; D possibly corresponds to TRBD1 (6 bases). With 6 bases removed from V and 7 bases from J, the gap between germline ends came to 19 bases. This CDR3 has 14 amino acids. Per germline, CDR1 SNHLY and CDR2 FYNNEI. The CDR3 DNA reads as TGTGCCAGCAGGCAGGGGCGGATACCTGGGGAGCAGTACGTC. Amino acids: CASRQGRIPGEQYV.

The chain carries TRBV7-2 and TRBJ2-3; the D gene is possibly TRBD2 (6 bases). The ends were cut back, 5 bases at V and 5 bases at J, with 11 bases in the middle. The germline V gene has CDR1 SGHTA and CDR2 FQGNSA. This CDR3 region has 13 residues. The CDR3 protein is CASSRGLEDTQYF. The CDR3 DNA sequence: TGTGCCAGCAGCCGGGGGTTGGAAGATACGCAGTATTTT.